This T cell receptor beta chain was sequenced during a study of blood T cell repertoires in COVID-19. Turning to the study itself: T cells, B-cell-depleted T cells, or PBMCs supplied cDNA or gDNA.

Germline V gene sequence: CDR1 MDHEN, CDR2 SYDVKM. V dropped 7 bases and J dropped 6 bases, with 13 bases sitting between them. The CDR3 has 13 residues. Adults between roughly 18 and 95 years of age took part from 24 US areas. Categorization into cohorts depended on clinical history that participants reported. Assay used: immunoSEQ multiplex PCR; TCRdb lists only in-frame clones, some missing. Among around 240,000 clones listed, approximately 85% were seen once. Sequenced input: PBMCs or T cells enriched from blood (not recorded which). This receptor was taken from a woman in her forties or fifties who had recovered from COVID-19. The V gene is TRBV28, the J gene TRBJ1-5; possibly TRBD1 for D (6 bases). The CDR3 loop is CASNRGGSQPQHF. The CDR3 nucleotides are TGTGCCAGCAATAGGGGGGGCAGTCAGCCCCAGCATTTT.